This is a list of T cell receptor beta chains from one sample in a study of OX40 agonist ivuxolimab in advanced cancers. The assay was immunoSEQ multiplex PCR, and TCRdb's table has in-frame clones only and misses some. The profile shows about 100,000 clones, 75% to 95% of them singletons. The source material was CD4+ or CD8+ T cells sorted from blood, sampled in a trial of the OX40 agonist ivuxolimab. These receptors came from an adult with an advanced solid tumor such as melanoma, head and neck, liver or kidney cancer. The CDR3 runs from the conserved cysteine through the conserved F or W. The D gene is left open where the match is weak. Size is stated for part of the rows, as once, few or many counts, or as a class when the clone is expanded.

TRBV7-8	NA	NA	TRBJ1-1	TGTGCCAGCAGATATATGGAGGGTGGAGAAGCTTTCTTT	CASRYMEGGEAFF
TRBV6-6	NA	NA	TRBJ2-2	TGTGCCAGCTCCAGACGGAGACAGGGAGGGACCGGGGAGCTGTTTTTT	CASSRRRQGGTGELFF
TRBV4-2	NA	NA	TRBJ2-1	TGTGCCAGCAGCCAAGGCGGGGTCTCCTACAATGAGCAGTTCTTC	CASSQGGVSYNEQFF
TRBV5-5	NA	NA	TRBJ1-4	TGTGCCAGCAGTTTTGGGTGGGGGACTAATGAAAAACTGTTTTTT	CASSFGWGTNEKLFF
TRBV6-5	TRBD1	NA	TRBJ1-5	TGTGCCAGCCGGGACAGGGGTTTTCAGCCCCAGCATTTT	CASRDRGFQPQHF
TRBV19	TRBD2	NA	TRBJ2-1	TGTGCCAGTAGTAGATTTCCCGGGACTAGCGGGAACTACAATGAGCAGTTCTTC	CASSRFPGTSGNYNEQFF
TRBV6-5	NA	NA	TRBJ1-1	TGTGCCAGCAGTTACTCGATCGGCGGGACTGAAGCTTTCTTT	CASSYSIGGTEAFF
TRBV6-6	NA	NA	TRBJ1-1	TGTGCCAGCAGATTCGACCCACTGTACACTGAAGCTTTCTTT	CASRFDPLYTEAFF
TRBV5-8	NA	NA	TRBJ2-5	TGTGCCAGCAGCTTAATTTGGGAGACCCAGTACTTC	CASSLIWETQYF
TRBV4-1	TRBD1	NA	TRBJ1-2	TGCGCCAGCAGCCGAGAAGACAGGGGTAACTATGGCTACACCTTC	CASSREDRGNYGYTF
TRBV25-1	NA	NA	TRBJ1-2	TGTGCCAGCAGTGAATCGTTGAGGGGGTCGAGCGGCTACACCTTC	CASSESLRGSSGYTF
TRBV5-1	NA	NA	TRBJ2-2	TGCGCCAGCAGCCCCGGGACACCTCGAATGGGCGGGGAGCTGTTTTTT	CASSPGTPRMGGELFF
TRBV11-3	NA	NA	TRBJ2-1	TGTGCCAGCAGCTTAGATGCAGGGATGAATGAGCAGTTCTTC	CASSLDAGMNEQFF
TRBV2	NA	NA	TRBJ1-1	TGTGCCAGCAGCCTCACACCGAACACTGAAGCTTTCTTT	CASSLTPNTEAFF
TRBV30	NA	NA	TRBJ1-5	TGTGCCTGGAGCCCTGACCGGGAGAATCAGCCCCAGCATTTT	CAWSPDRENQPQHF
TRBV12-2	NA	NA	TRBJ2-2	NA	CASRLVARGAGELFF
TRBV7-9	TRBD1	NA	TRBJ2-5	TGTGCCAGCAGCGTGGCAGGGGGCGTGGAGACCCAGTACTTC	CASSVAGGVETQYF
TRBV5-8	NA	NA	TRBJ2-1	TGTGCCAGCAGGGCCGGGAGTATCTCCTACAATGAGCAGTTCTTC	CASRAGSISYNEQFF
TRBV5-1	NA	NA	TRBJ1-4	TGCGCCAGCAGCTTTGGTGACACAACGGGAGAAAAACTGTTTTTT	CASSFGDTTGEKLFF
TRBV7-2	NA	once	TRBJ2-1	TGTGCCAGCAGCTTGGGTATCCAGCGGGCACAGTTCTTC	CASSLGIQRAQFF
TRBV7-2	TRBD1	NA	TRBJ1-1	TGTGCCAGCAGCTCCCAGACAGGGGGAAACACTGAAGCTTTCTTT	CASSSQTGGNTEAFF
TRBV18	NA	NA	TRBJ1-2	TGTGCCAGCTCATCTTCGGGACCTAGCTATGGCTACACCTTC	CASSSSGPSYGYTF
TRBV5-6	NA	NA	TRBJ2-7	TGTGCCAGCAGCTTGCTCTCGGGGGAGCAGTACTTC	CASSLLSGEQYF
TRBV27	NA	NA	TRBJ2-1	TGTGCCAGCACCTATACAGGGAACAATGAGCAGTTCTTC	CASTYTGNNEQFF
TRBV5-5	NA	few	TRBJ2-7	TGTGCCAGCAGCTTCATAGGTAGCTACGAGCAGTACTTC	CASSFIGSYEQYF
TRBV28	TRBD2	NA	TRBJ2-1	TGTGCCAGCAGTAGGACTAGCGGGAGTACTTATGAGCAGTTCTTC	CASSRTSGSTYEQFF
TRBV6-5	NA	NA	TRBJ2-1	TGTGCCAGCAGTTACGTTACTAGCATTAATGAGCAGTTCTTC	CASSYVTSINEQFF
TRBV25-1	NA	NA	TRBJ2-7	TGTGCCAGCAGTGAACCAGGATCCTACGAGCAGTACTTC	CASSEPGSYEQYF
TRBV15	NA	NA	TRBJ1-1	TGTGCCACCAGCAGAGTAAAAGGGGTTGACACTGAAGCTTTCTTT	CATSRVKGVDTEAFF
TRBV28	TRBD1	NA	TRBJ2-7	TGTGCCAGCAGTTTATCCTTATCCCAGGGACAGAGCTCCTACGAGCAGTACTTC	CASSLSLSQGQSSYEQYF
TRBV7-9	TRBD2	NA	TRBJ2-3	TGTGCCAGCAGCCGGACTAGCGGGAGGTTCGATACGCAGTATTTT	CASSRTSGRFDTQYF
TRBV5-6	NA	NA	TRBJ2-3	TGTGCCAGCAGCTTGACCACAGATACGCAGTATTTT	CASSLTTDTQYF
TRBV28	TRBD2	NA	TRBJ2-7	TGTGCCAGCAGCCTAGCGGAGCCGGCCTACGAGCAGTACTTC	CASSLAEPAYEQYF
TRBV2	NA	NA	TRBJ2-2	TGTGCCAGTAATAGACAGAAAGACACCGGGGAGCTGTTTTTT	CASNRQKDTGELFF
TRBV30	TRBD1	NA	TRBJ1-5	TGTGCCTGGAAAGTCCAGGGGGGTAATCAGCCCCAGCATTTT	CAWKVQGGNQPQHF
TRBV7-8	TRBD1	NA	TRBJ2-7	TGTGCCAGCAGCCCCGACAGGGACAACTCCTACGAGCAGTACTTC	CASSPDRDNSYEQYF
TRBV19	TRBD1	NA	TRBJ1-2	TGTGCCAGTAGTATAAATACCGGGACAGGGGGCTCTGGCTATGGCTACACCTTC	CASSINTGTGGSGYGYTF
TRBV7-2	NA	NA	TRBJ2-2	TGTGCCAGCAGCTTAGCCCTCACAACAGCCGGGGAGCTGTTTTTT	CASSLALTTAGELFF
TRBV18	NA	NA	TRBJ1-3	TGTGCCAGCTCACCTCTACAAGACGCTGGAAACACCATATATTTT	CASSPLQDAGNTIYF
TRBV7-2	TRBD1	NA	TRBJ2-7	TGTGCCAGCAGGCTAACAGGGGGCGCGGCCCACGAGCAGTACTTC	CASRLTGGAAHEQYF
TRBV5-5	TRBD1	NA	TRBJ2-2	TGTGCCAGCAGCTCCGGTGGGACAGCGAACACCGGGGAGCTGTTTTTT	CASSSGGTANTGELFF
TRBV21-1	NA	NA	TRBJ2-3	TGTGCCAGCAGCAAAGTTTTGGGACTAGCGTATTTCCCCTTCCTATCCACAGATACGCAGTATTTT	CASSKVLGLAYFPFLSTDTQYF
TRBV7-8	TRBD1	NA	TRBJ2-7	TGTGCCAGCAGCCGAGACCGGGACAGGGGCTACGAGCAGTACTTC	CASSRDRDRGYEQYF